The clone carrying this T cell receptor beta chain occurred many times. Its specificity is unknown. Germline lookup yields CDR1 DFQATT and CDR2 SNEGSKA (reference sequence). J lost 0 bases, V lost 3 bases, and 6 bases had no gene match. This CDR3 has 15 residues. The record originates from a study of T cells in Graves' hyperthyroidism and ophthalmopathy. Study-level findings and limits: Also found in blood were most expanded thyroid clonotypes above 0.001.

TCR beta CDR3 regions were amplified from RNA transcripts. TCR CDR3 underwent first-round RT-PCR with the HTBI primer set. TCRdb reprocessed the multiplex PCR reads via MiXCR and lists one record per CDR3 protein. The table has some 500,000 distinct CDR3 sequences, around 15% seen once. These patients, aged 18 to 65, had recently diagnosed hyperthyroidism lasting under 2 months. The TCR was taken from a woman aged 18 to 35 with Graves' hyperthyroidism. The chain is built from TRBV20-1 and TRBJ1-1, with 8 bases that match TRBD1. What was sequenced was blood. The CDR3 reads CSARGGQVMNTEAFF. In DNA form, the CDR3 reads TGCAGTGCTAGGGGGGGACAGGTGATGAACACTGAAGCTTTCTTT.